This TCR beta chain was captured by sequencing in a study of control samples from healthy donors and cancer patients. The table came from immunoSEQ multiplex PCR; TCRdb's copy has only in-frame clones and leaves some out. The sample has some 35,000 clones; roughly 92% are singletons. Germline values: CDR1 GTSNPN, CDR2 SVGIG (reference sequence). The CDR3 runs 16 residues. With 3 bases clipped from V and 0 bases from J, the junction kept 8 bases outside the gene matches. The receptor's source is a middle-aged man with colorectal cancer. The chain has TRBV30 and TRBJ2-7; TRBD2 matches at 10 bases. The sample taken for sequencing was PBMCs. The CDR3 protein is CAWREPGTSASYEQYF. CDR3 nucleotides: TGTGCCTGGAGGGAACCCGGGACTAGCGCCTCCTACGAGCAGTACTTC. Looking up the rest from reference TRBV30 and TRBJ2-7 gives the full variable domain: SQTIHQWPATLVQPVGSPLSLECTVEGTSNPNLYWYRQAAGRGLQLLFYSVGIGQISSEVPQNLSASRPQDRQFILSSKKLLLSDSGFYLCAWREPGTSASYEQYFGPGTRLTVT.